This T cell receptor beta chain appears in the sequencing data of a study of CD8 T cells in Susac syndrome. Findings of the study overall: The CD4+ T cell repertoires in Susac syndrome did not show any clonal expansion.

As regards this clonotype: As yet, its antigen is unknown.

This CDR3 region has 14 residues. In blood CD8+ and CD4+ T cells, TCR beta underwent sequencing. The authors negatively isolated CD8+ and CD4+ T cells and FACS-enriched TEMRA cells. cDNA came from 0.5 to 1 ug RNA primed by random hexamers. TCRdb ran MiXCR on the immunoSEQ multiplex PCR reads and lists one entry per CDR3 protein. The table records under 150,000 distinct CDR3 sequences, almost 96% of them present only once. V usage is TRBV21-1 and J usage is TRBJ2-4; the table's D gene call, TRBD2, was not cross checked with the DNA. TRBV21-1 is an annotated pseudogene. Sequencing was carried out using CD4+ T cells from PBMCs. The clonotype originates from a human donor with Susac syndrome. The CDR3 sequence is CASSKIPEGNIQYF. The CDR3 bases are TGTGCCAGCAGCAAAATTCCGGAGGGGAACATTCAGTACTTC.